Shown below are 8 T cell receptor beta chains from a single sample sequenced in a study of T cell responses to AZD1222 COVID-19 vaccine. Here immunoSEQ multiplex PCR was the method, and the copy in TCRdb shows in-frame clones only, minus some. This table has 110,000 or so clones, around 88% appearing once. Sample: peripheral blood, taken 28 days after the second AZD1222 dose. Receptors originate from an adult who received the AZD1222 COVID-19 vaccine.

The rearrangement joins TRBV5-4 to TRBJ2-7; possible D gene TRBD1, 6 bases. From germline, CDR1 is SGHNT and CDR2 YYREEE (reference sequence). Trimming left V 3 bases short and J 3 bases short, with 13 bases between. This CDR3 has 14 residues. The CDR3 is CASSWGTGLYEQYF. The CDR3 DNA follows: TGTGCCAGCAGCTGGGGAACAGGGCTCTACGAGCAGTACTTC.

The CDR3 loop reads CASSQQKEYEQYF. The CDR3 nucleotides read TGCGCCAGCAGCCAACAGAAAGAATACGAGCAGTACTTC. This chain links TRBV4-3 with TRBJ2-7; unclear D gene. Germline assignment: CDR1 LGHNA and CDR2 YSLEER. The CDR3 spans 13 residues. Between the trimmed V and J ends, which lost 2 bases and 4 bases, there was a span of 9 bases.

This clone occurred a few times. The rearrangement joins TRBV9 to TRBJ1-6; D is perhaps TRBD1 (5 bases). This CDR3 region has 13 residues. V was clipped by 2 bases and J by 7 bases, with 7 bases between them. In germline, CDR1 is SGDLS, CDR2 YYNGEE. DNA of the CDR3: TGTGCCAGCAGCGTCTCAGGGAATTCACCCCTCCACTTT. Its protein product is CASSVSGNSPLHF.

This chain links TRBV7-3 with TRBJ2-2; 7 bases are shared with TRBD1. V dropped 5 bases and J dropped 6; count of bases not matched to a gene: 3. The CDR3 is made up of 13 amino acids. Germline CDR1 SGHTA, CDR2 FQGTGA. DNA for the CDR3: TGTGCCAGCAGCCAGGGACAGTCCGGGGAGCTGTTTTTT. Protein product: CASSQGQSGELFF.

The chain combines TRBV6-5 with TRBJ1-5; D not certain. Germline assignment: CDR1 MNHEY and CDR2 SVGAGI. Trimming shortened V by 7 bases and J by 5 bases, and 9 bases separated the two germline ends. This CDR3 is 12 amino acids long. The CDR3 region is CASNSNYQPQHF. The CDR3 DNA is TGTGCCAGCAACTCTAATTATCAGCCCCAGCATTTT.

CDR3 sequence reads: CASSLVNTEAFF. CDR3 sequence (DNA): TGTGCCAGCAGTTTAGTGAACACTGAAGCTTTCTTT. V usage is TRBV28 and J usage is TRBJ1-1; D is unresolved. Trimming removed 2 bases at V and 0 bases at J, with 1 base between. Germline assignment: CDR1 MDHEN and CDR2 SYDVKM. The CDR3 is 12 residues long.

The genes are TRBV6-1 and TRBJ1-4; tentative D call: TRBD1 (5 bases). Germline CDR1 MNHNS, CDR2 SASEGT. V was cut by 4 bases and J by 5 bases, with 14 bases left in between. The CDR3 consists of 15 residues. For the CDR3, the DNA is TGTGCCAGCAGTGGGGGGACGGTAAACAATGAAAAACTGTTTTTT. This encodes CASSGGTVNNEKLFF.

The CDR3 region has the DNA TGTGCCACCAGTTGGAATACAATGAACTATGGCTACACCTTC. This translates into CATSWNTMNYGYTF. The genes are TRBV24-1 and TRBJ1-2; D not certain. Trimming stripped 6 bases from V and 2 bases from J, with 12 bases between. CDR1 and CDR2 from the germline V gene are KGHDR and SFDVKD. The CDR3 covers 14 residues.